Listed here are 9 T cell receptor beta chains from one sample, sequenced in a study of cytomegalovirus exposure and HLA in healthy donors. The PCR made use of 60 Vbeta and 13 Jbeta primers. Clones were read by immunoSEQ multiplex PCR, and TCRdb kept only the in-frame ones, dropping some. There are just over 60,000 clones in the sample; around 87% occur only once, and approximately 1.5% lies in the top ten. Input material: PBMCs. All receptors come from a man aged 18 to 30 in good health and CMV-seronegative.

The V gene is TRBV10-3, the J gene TRBJ1-2; 7 bases are shared with TRBD1. Trimming cost V 4 bases and J 4 bases; bases outside gene matches: 3. There are 13 residues in the CDR3. The germline V gene has CDR1 ENHRY and CDR2 SYGVKD. This CDR3 reads CAISARTGYGYTF. Here the CDR3 DNA reads TGTGCCATCAGTGCAAGGACAGGCTATGGCTACACCTTC.

The V call is TRBV7-2, the J call TRBJ2-5; D may be TRBD2 (5 bases). Germline values: CDR1 SGHTA, CDR2 FQGNSA. The CDR3 totals 14 residues. Trimming removed 7 bases from V and 5 bases from J, with 17 bases in between. CDR3 residues: CASTLHRLSETQYF. The CDR3 DNA follows: TGTGCCAGCACCCTCCACCGACTATCGGAGACCCAGTACTTC.

This sequence joins TRBV9 and TRBJ2-7, with 9 bases identical to TRBD1. The V gene's germline CDR1 is SGDLS and CDR2 YYNGEE. This CDR3 region has 13 residues. V lost 3 bases to trimming and J lost 6 bases; unmatched junction nucleotides: 4. CDR3 nucleotide sequence: TGTGCCAGCAGCGCCTGGACAGGGGCCGAGCAGTACTTC. Translated: CASSAWTGAEQYF.

This clone showed up just once. This chain joins TRBV14 and TRBJ1-1; D uncertain. Germline V gives CDR1 SGHDN, CDR2 FVKESK. V was trimmed by 4 bases and J by 1 base, leaving 10 bases between them. The CDR3 covers 14 residues. The DNA for the CDR3 is TGTGCCAGCAGCCCCCTCGGTGGGAACACTGAAGCTTTCTTT. Protein sequence: CASSPLGGNTEAFF. The whole variable domain, remainder taken from reference TRBV14 and TRBJ1-1, is EAGVTQFPSHSVIEKGQTVTLRCDPISGHDNLYWYRRVMGKEIKFLLHFVKESKQDESGMPNNRFLAERTGGTYSTLKVQPAELEDSGVYFCASSPLGGNTEAFFGQGTRLTVV.

This rearrangement joins TRBV18 to TRBJ1-6, with TRBD1 identical over 10 bases. The germline V gene encodes CDR1 KGHSH and CDR2 LQKENI. The CDR3 sequence is 13 residues long. The junction had 6 bases not matched to a gene; V was cut back by 10 bases and J by 9 bases. Here the CDR3 reads CATGQGYSSPLHF. DNA of the CDR3: TGTGCCACGGGACAGGGGTATTCTTCACCCCTCCACTTT.

V usage is TRBV28 and J usage is TRBJ2-6; unclear D gene. V was clipped by 6 bases and J by 3 bases, with 12 bases between them. There are 15 residues in the CDR3. From germline, CDR1 is MDHEN and CDR2 SYDVKM. CDR3: CASSPSGIGANVLTF. For the CDR3, the DNA is TGTGCCAGCAGCCCTTCGGGTATTGGGGCCAACGTCCTGACTTTC.

This clone was observed a handful of times. Other DNA sequences in the sample encode the same CDR3. This rearrangement joins TRBV2 to TRBJ2-3; 9 nucleotides agree with TRBD2. V trimming: 2 bases; J trimming: 2 bases; junction bases outside the gene matches: 2. The length of the CDR3 is 15 residues. CDR1 and CDR2 from the germline V gene are SNHLY and FYNNEI. The CDR3 here is CASSELAGITDTQYF. CDR3 nucleotide sequence: TGTGCCAGCAGTGAACTAGCGGGGATCACAGATACGCAGTATTTT. The whole variable domain, filled in from reference TRBV2 and TRBJ2-3, reads EPEVTQTPSHQVTQMGQEVILRCVPISNHLYFYWYRQILGQKVEFLVSFYNNEISEKSEIFDDQFSVERPDGSNFTLKIRSTKLEDSAMYFCASSELAGITDTQYFGPGTRLTVL.

This clone is a singleton in its sample. This chain connects TRBV9 to TRBJ1-1, with D tentatively TRBD1 (5 bases). The CDR3 spans 15 residues. V lost 0 bases, J lost 3 bases, and 12 bases lay in between. Germline CDR1 reads SGDLS; CDR2 reads YYNGEE. The CDR3 coding sequence is TGTGCCAGCAGCGTAGCGGAGGGGTGGGACACTGAAGCTTTCTTT. Translation gives CASSVAEGWDTEAFF.

In regard to this clone: This sample includes further DNA sequences coding for the same CDR3. The DNA of the CDR3 is TGCGCCAGCAGCTTGTCTCCGGGACAAGGCTACGAGCAGTACTTC. Amino acid sequence: CASSLSPGQGYEQYF. V usage is TRBV5-1 and J usage is TRBJ2-7, with D possibly TRBD1 on 6 matching bases. Germline assignment: CDR1 SGHRS and CDR2 YFSETQ. The CDR3 length is 15 residues. Trimming removed 1 base from V and 3 bases from J, with 14 bases in between. Combining the CDR3 with reference TRBV5-1 and TRBJ2-7 gives the whole variable domain KAGVTQTPRYLIKTRGQQVTLSCSPISGHRSVSWYQQTPGQGLQFLFEYFSETQRNKGNFPGRFSGRQFSNSRSEMNVSTLELGDSALYLCASSLSPGQGYEQYFGPGTRLTVT.